This T cell receptor beta chain was profiled in a study of cytomegalovirus exposure and HLA in healthy donors. General observations from the study: Per a later analysis, 15,000 to 20,000 TCR beta sequences showed association with HLA alleles at 0.05 false discovery rate.

The length of the CDR3 is 14 residues. V lost 5 bases, J lost 8 bases, and 16 bases lay in between. The germline CDR1 and CDR2 sequences are LNHDA and SQIVND (reference sequence). The PCR employed 60 Vbeta primers together with 13 Jbeta primers. Measured with immunoSEQ multiplex PCR; TCRdb has only the in-frame clones, and not every one. Seen here are roughly 150,000 clones, 77% observed once, and the top ten hold 3.9%. About this clone itself: Its antigen is undetermined.

The chain links TRBV19 to TRBJ2-1; no definite D call. The sequenced sample consisted of PBMCs. This receptor was taken from a male donor in good health and CMV-seronegative. CDR3 protein: CASSSQGGIDEQFF. In DNA, the CDR3 is TGTGCCAGTAGTTCCCAAGGCGGTATCGATGAGCAGTTCTTC.